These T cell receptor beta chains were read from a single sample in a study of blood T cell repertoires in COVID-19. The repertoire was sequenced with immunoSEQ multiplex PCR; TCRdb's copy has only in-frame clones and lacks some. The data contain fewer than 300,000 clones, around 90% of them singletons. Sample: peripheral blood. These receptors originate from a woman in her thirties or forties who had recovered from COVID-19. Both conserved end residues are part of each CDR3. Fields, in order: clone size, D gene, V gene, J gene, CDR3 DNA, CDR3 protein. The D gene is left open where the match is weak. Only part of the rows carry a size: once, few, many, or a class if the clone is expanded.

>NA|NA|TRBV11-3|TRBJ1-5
TGTGCCAGCAGCTTAGGTGTTGGGGGGAGCAATCAGCCCCAGCATTTT
CASSLGVGGSNQPQHF
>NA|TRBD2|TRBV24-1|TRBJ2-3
TGTGCCACCAGTGATTCGGTAGCGGGGAGCACAGATACGCAGTATTTT
CATSDSVAGSTDTQYF
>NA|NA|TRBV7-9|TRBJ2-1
TGTGCCAGCAGCTTAGGCTCAGCCTACAATGAGCAGTTCTTC
CASSLGSAYNEQFF
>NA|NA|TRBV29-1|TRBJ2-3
TGCAGCGTGGAAAACAGGCCAGATACGCAGTATTTT
CSVENRPDTQYF
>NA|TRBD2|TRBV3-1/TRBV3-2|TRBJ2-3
TGTGCCAGCAGCCAAGGGACTAGCGGGATAGGCGATACGCAGTATTTT
CASSQGTSGIGDTQYF
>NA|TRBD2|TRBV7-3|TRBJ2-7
TGTGCCAGCAGCTTAACCCCCGGACTAGCGGGAGAGCAGTACTTC
CASSLTPGLAGEQYF
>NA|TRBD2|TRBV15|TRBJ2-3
TGTGCCACCAGCACTATACTAGCGGGATACACAGATACGCAGTATTTT
CATSTILAGYTDTQYF
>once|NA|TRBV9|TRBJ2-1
TGTGCCAGCAGCCCTCACGGGGATGAGCAGTTCTTC
CASSPHGDEQFF
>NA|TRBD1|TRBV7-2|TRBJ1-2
TGTGCCAGCAGCCCGCGGACAGGGGTGGACTATGGCTACACCTTC
CASSPRTGVDYGYTF
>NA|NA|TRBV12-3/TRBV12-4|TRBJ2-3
TGTGCCAGCAGGCGGGCCACAGATACGCAGTATTTT
CASRRATDTQYF
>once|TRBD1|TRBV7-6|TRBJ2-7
TGTGCCAGCAGCCCAGGGGGACACGAGCAGTACTTC
CASSPGGHEQYF